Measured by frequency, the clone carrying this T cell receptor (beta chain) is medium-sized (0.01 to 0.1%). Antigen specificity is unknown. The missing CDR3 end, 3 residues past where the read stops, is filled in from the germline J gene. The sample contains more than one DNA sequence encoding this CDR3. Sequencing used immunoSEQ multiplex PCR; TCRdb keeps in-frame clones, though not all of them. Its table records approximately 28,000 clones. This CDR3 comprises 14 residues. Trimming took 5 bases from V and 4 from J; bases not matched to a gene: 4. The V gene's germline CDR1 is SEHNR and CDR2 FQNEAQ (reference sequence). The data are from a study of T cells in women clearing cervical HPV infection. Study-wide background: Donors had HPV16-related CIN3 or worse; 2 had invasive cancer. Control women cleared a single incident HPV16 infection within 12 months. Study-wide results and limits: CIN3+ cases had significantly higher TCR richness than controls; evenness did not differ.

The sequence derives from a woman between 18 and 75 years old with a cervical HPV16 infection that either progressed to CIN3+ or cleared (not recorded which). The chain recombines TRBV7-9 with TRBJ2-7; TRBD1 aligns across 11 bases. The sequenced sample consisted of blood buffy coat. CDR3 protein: CASSIGQGAYEQYF. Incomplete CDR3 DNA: TGTGCCAGCAGCATCGGACAGGGGGCTTACGAG.